This paragraph reports one T cell receptor (beta chain). This entry belongs to a study of blood T cells in healthy people across ages. The use of a sample-barcoded 5' primer and a J-beta primer mix characterized a second PCR of roughly 7 to 11 cycles. One entry per CDR3 protein, called by TCRdb with MiXCR from the 5' RACE reads. The top ten clones hold 15% to 20% of a sample with some 900,000 distinct CDR3 sequences, more than 25% of them seen once. Germline values: CDR1 LGHNA, CDR2 YNFKEQ. The CDR3 spans 15 residues. V was clipped by 0 bases and J by 0 bases, with 9 bases between them. The chain employs TRBV4-2 and TRBJ2-7; maybe TRBD2 (5 bases). Sequencing used blood. The TCR sequence derives from a woman older than 75 in good health. DNA for the CDR3: TGTGCCAGCAGCCAAGAGGCCGGGGTCTCCTACGAGCAGTACTTC. It specifies CASSQEAGVSYEQYF.